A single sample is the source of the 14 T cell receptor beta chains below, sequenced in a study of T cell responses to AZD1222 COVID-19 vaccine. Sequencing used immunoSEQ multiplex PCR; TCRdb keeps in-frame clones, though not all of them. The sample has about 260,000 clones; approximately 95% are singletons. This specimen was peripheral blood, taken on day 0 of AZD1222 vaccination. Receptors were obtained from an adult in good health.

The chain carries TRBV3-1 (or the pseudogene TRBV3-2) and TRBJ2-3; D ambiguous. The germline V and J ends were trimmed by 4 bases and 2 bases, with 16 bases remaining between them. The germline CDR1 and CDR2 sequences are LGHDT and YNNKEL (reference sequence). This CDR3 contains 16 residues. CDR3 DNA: TGTGCCAGCAGCCCTCCGAACGCAGCATACACAGATACGCAGTATTTT. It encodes CASSPPNAAYTDTQYF.

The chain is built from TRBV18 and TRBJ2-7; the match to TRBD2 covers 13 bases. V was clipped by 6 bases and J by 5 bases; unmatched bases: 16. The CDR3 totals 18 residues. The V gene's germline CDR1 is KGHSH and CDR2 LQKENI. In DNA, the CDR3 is TGTGCCAGCTCCCGGGAATTTGGACTAGCGGGAGCGGGGAACGAGCAGTACTTC. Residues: CASSREFGLAGAGNEQYF. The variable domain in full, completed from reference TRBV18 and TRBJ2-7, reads NAGVMQNPRHLVRRRGQEARLRCSPMKGHSHVYWYRQLPEEGLKFMVYLQKENIIDESGMPKERFSAEFPKEGPSILRIQQVVRGDSAAYFCASSREFGLAGAGNEQYFGPGTRLTVT.

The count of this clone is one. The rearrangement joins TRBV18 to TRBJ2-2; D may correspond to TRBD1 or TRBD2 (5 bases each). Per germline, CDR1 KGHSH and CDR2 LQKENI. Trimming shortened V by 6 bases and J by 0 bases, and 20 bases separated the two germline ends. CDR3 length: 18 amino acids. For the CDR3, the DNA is TGTGCCAGCTCGACCCAACCGGGACCGACAGCGAACACCGGGGAGCTGTTTTTT. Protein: CASSTQPGPTANTGELFF.

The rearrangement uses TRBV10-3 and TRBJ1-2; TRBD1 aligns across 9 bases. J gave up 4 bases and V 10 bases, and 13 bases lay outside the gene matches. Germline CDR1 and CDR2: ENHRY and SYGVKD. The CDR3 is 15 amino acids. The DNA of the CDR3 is TGTGCCACGCTCCCGGGACAGGGTATCTTCTATGGCTACACCTTC. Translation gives CATLPGQGIFYGYTF.

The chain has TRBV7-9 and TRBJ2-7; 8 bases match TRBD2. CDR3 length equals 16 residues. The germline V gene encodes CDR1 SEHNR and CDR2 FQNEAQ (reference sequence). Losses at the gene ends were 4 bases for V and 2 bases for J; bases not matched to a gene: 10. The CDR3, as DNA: TGTGCCAGCAGCTCAAGGGGGGGACTAGGCCCCTACGAGCAGTACTTC. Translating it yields CASSSRGGLGPYEQYF.

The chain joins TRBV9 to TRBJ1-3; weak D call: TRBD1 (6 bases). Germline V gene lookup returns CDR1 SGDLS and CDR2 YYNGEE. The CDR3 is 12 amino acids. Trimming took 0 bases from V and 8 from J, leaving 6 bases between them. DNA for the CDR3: TGTGCCAGCAGCGTAGAGGGGGACACCATATATTTT. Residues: CASSVEGDTIYF.

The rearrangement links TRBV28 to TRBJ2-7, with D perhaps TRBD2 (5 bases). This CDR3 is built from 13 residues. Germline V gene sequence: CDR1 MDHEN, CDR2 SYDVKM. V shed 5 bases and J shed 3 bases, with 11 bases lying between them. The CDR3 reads CASSPRRYYEQYF. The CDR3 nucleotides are TGTGCCAGCAGTCCTCGGAGGTACTACGAGCAGTACTTC.

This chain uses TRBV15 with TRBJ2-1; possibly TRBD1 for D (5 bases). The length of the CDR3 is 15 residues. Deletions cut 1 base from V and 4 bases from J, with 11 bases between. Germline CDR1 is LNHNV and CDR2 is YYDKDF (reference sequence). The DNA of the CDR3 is TGTGCCACCAGCAGAGGGCAGGGTTCTTACAATGAGCAGTTCTTC. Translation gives CATSRGQGSYNEQFF.

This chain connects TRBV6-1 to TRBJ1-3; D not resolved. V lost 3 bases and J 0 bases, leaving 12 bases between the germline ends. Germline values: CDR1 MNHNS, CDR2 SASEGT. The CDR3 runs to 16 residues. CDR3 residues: CASSERRTSSGNTIYF. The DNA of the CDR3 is TGTGCCAGCAGTGAGCGACGGACGAGCTCTGGAAACACCATATATTTT.

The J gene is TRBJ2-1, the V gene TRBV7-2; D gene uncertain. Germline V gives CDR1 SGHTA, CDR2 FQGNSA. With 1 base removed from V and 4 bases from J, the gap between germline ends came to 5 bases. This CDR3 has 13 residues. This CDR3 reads CASSLGEYNEQFF. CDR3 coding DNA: TGTGCCAGCAGCTTAGGAGAGTACAATGAGCAGTTCTTC.

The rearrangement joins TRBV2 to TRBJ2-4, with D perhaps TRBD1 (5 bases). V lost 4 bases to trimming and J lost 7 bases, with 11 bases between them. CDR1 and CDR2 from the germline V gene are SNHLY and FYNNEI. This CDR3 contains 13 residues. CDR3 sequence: CASSAQGQNIQYF. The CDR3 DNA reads TGTGCCAGCAGTGCCCAGGGCCAGAACATTCAGTACTTC.

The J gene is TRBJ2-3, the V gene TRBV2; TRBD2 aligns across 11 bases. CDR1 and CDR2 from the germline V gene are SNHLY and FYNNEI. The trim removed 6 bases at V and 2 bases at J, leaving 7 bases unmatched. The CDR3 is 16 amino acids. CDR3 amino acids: CASRPGTSGYTDTQYF. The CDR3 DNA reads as TGTGCCAGCAGACCCGGGACTAGCGGATACACAGATACGCAGTATTTT.

CDR3 DNA: TGTGCCAGCAGCGAGACAGATGCTAAAGCTTTCTTT. Translating gives CASSETDAKAFF. The chain combines TRBV7-9 with TRBJ1-1, with D perhaps TRBD1 (5 bases). The CDR3 loop spans 12 amino acids. Looked up from germline, CDR1 is SEHNR and CDR2 is FQNEAQ (reference sequence). V dropped 5 bases and J dropped 9 bases, with 13 bases sitting between them.

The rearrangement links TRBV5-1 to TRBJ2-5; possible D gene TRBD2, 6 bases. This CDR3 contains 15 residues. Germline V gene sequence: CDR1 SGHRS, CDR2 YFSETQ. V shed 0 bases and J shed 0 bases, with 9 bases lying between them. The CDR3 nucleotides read TGCGCCAGCAGCTTGGAGGGACTCAACCAAGAGACCCAGTACTTC. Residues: CASSLEGLNQETQYF.